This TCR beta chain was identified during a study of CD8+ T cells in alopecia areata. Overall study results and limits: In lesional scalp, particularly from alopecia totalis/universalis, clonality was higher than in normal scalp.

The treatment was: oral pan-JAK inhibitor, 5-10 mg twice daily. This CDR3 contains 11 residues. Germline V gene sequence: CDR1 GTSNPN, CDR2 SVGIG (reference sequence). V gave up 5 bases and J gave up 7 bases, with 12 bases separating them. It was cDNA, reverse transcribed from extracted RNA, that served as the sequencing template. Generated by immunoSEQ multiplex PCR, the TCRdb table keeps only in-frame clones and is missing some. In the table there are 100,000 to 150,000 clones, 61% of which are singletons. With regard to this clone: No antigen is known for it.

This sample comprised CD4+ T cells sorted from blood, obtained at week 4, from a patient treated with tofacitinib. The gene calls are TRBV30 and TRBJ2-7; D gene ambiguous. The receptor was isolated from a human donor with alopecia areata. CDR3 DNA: TGTGCCTGGGGCCCGACCTTGGAGCAGTACTTC. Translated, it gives CAWGPTLEQYF.